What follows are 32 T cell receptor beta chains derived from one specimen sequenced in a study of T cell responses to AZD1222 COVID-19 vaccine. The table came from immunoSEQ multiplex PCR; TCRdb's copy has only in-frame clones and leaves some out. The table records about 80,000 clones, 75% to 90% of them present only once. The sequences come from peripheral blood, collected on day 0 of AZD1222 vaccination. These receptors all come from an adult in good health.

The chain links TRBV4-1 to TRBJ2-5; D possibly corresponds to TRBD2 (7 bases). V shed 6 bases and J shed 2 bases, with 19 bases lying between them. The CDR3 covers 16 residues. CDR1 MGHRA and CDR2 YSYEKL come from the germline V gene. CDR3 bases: TGCGCCAGCAGTCCGGGGGGCGGGATATCTCAAGAGACCCAGTACTTC. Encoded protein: CASSPGGGISQETQYF.

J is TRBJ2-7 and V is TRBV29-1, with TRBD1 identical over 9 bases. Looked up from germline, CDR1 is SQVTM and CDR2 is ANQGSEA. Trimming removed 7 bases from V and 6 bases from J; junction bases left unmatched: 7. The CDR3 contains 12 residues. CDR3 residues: CSAGTGKAEQYF. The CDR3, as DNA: TGCAGCGCCGGGACAGGGAAAGCCGAGCAGTACTTC.

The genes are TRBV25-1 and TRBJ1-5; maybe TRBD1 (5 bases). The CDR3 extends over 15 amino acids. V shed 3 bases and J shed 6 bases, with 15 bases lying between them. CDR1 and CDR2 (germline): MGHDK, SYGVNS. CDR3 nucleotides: TGTGCCAGCAGTGATAGGGCAGGGTTTGGTCAGCCCCAGCATTTT. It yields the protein CASSDRAGFGQPQHF.

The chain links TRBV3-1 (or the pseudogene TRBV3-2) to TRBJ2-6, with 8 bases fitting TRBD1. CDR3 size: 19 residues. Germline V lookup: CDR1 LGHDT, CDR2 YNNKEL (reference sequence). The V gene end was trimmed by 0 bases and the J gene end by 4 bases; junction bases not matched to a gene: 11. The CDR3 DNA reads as TGTGCCAGCAGCCAAGAGTTGGGACAGGCTTCTCTGGGGGCCAACGTCCTGACTTTC. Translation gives CASSQELGQASLGANVLTF.

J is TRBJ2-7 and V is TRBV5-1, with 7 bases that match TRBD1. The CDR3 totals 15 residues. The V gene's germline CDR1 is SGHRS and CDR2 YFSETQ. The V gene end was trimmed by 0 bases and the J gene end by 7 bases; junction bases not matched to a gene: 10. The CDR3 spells CASSLARGQRGEQYF. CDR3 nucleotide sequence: TGCGCCAGCAGCTTGGCTAGGGGGCAAAGGGGGGAGCAGTACTTC.

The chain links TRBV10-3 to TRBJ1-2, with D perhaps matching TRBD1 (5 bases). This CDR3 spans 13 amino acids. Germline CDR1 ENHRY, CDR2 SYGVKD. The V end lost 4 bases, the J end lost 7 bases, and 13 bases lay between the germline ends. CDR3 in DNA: TGTGCCATCAGTGGCGCCCAGGGAGGTGGCTACACCTTC. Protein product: CAISGAQGGGYTF.

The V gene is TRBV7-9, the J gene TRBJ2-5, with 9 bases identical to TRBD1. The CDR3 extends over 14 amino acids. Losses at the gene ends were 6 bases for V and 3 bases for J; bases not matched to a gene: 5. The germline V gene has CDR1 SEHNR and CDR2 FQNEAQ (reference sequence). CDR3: CASRLQGAEETQYF. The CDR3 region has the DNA TGTGCCAGCAGGCTACAGGGGGCTGAAGAGACCCAGTACTTC.

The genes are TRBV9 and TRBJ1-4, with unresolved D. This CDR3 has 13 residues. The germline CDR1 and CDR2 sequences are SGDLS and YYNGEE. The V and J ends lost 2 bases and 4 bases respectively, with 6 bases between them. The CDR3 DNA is TGTGCCAGCAGCGTGCGAGTTAATGAAAAACTGTTTTTT. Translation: CASSVRVNEKLFF.

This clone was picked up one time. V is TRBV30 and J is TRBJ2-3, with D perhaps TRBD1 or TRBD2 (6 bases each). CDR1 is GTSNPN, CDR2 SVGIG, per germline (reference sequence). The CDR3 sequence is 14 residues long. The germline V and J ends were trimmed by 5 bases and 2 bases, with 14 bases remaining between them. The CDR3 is CAWGGQVVTDTQYF. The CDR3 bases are TGTGCCTGGGGGGGGCAGGTCGTCACAGATACGCAGTATTTT.

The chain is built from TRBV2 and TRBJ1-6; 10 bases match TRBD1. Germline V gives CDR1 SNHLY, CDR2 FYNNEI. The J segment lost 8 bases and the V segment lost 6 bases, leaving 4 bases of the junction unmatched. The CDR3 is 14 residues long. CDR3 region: CASSADRGYSPLHF. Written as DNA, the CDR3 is TGTGCCAGCAGCGCGGACAGGGGGTATTCACCCCTCCACTTT.

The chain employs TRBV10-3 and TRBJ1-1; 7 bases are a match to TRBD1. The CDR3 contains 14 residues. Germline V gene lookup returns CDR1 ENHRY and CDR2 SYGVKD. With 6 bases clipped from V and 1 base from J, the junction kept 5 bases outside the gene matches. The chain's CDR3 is CAISKRDRNTEAFF. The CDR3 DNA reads TGTGCCATCAGCAAGAGGGACAGGAACACTGAAGCTTTCTTT.

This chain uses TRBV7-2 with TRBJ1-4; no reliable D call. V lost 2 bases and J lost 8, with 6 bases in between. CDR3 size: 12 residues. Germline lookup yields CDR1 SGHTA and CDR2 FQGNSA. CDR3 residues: CASSLLGEKLFF. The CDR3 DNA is TGTGCCAGCAGCTTACTAGGAGAAAAACTGTTTTTT.

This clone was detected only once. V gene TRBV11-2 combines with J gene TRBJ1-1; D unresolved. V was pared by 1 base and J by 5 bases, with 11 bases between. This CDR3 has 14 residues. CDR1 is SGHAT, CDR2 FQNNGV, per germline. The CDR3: CASSLVGGVTEAFF. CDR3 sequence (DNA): TGTGCCAGCAGCTTAGTCGGTGGGGTTACTGAAGCTTTCTTT.

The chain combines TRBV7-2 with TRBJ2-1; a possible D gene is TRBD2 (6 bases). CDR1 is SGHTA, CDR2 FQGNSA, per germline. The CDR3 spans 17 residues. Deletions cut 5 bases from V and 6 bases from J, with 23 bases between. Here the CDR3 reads CASSPMILAAKTNEQFF. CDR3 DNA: TGTGCCAGCAGCCCGATGATTTTAGCGGCCAAAACCAATGAGCAGTTCTTC.

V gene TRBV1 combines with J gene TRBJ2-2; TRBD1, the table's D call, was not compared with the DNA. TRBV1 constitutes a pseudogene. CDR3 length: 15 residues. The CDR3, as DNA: TGCACCAGCAGCCAAGGAGGGGGCTCGGCCGGGGAGCTGTTTTTT. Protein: CTSSQGGGSAGELFF.

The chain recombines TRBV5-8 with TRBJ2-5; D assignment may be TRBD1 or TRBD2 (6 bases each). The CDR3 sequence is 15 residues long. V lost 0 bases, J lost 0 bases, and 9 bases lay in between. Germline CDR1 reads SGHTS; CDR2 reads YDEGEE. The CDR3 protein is CASSLGGAYQETQYF. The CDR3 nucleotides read TGTGCCAGCAGCTTGGGGGGGGCCTACCAAGAGACCCAGTACTTC.

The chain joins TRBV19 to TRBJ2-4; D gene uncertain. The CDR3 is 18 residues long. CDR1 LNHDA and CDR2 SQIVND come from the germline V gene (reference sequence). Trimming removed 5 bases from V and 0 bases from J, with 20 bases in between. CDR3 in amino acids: CASSGSALGTLAKNIQYF. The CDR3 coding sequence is TGTGCCAGTAGTGGTTCCGCTTTGGGAACCCTAGCCAAAAACATTCAGTACTTC.

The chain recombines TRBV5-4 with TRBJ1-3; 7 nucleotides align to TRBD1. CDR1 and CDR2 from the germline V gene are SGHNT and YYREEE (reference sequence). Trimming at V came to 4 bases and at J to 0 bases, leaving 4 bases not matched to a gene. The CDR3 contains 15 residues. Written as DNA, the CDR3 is TGTGCCAGCAGCCCCGGGACAGACTCTGGAAACACCATATATTTT. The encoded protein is CASSPGTDSGNTIYF.

The CDR3 DNA is TGTGCCAGCAGTTTCCCGGTCCGGGGGGATACGCAGTATTTT. It translates to CASSFPVRGDTQYF. The rearrangement links TRBV6-6 to TRBJ2-3; maybe TRBD2 (6 bases). V was trimmed by 4 bases and J by 6 bases, leaving 14 bases between them. The length of the CDR3 is 14 residues. Germline V gene sequence: CDR1 MNHNY, CDR2 SVGAGI (reference sequence).

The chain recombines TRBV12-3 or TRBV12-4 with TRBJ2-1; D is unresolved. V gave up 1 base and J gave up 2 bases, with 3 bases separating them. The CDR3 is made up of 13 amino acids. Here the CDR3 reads CASSLVAYNEQFF. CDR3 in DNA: TGTGCCAGCAGTTTAGTTGCCTACAATGAGCAGTTCTTC.

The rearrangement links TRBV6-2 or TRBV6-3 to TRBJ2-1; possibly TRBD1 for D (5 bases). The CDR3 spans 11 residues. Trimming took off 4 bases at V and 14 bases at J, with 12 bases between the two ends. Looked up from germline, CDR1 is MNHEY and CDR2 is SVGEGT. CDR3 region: CASSFAGYKFF. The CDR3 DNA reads TGTGCCAGCAGTTTTGCAGGGTACAAGTTCTTC.

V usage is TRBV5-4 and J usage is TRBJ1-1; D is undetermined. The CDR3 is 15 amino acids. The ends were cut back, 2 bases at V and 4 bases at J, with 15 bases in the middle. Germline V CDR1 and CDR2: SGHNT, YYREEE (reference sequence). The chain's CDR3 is CASSFRDLRTTEAFF. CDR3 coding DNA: TGTGCCAGCAGCTTCCGCGACCTCAGGACCACTGAAGCTTTCTTT.

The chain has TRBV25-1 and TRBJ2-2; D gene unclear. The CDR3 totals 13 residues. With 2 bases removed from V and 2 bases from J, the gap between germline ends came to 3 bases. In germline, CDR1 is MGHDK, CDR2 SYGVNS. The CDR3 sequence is CASSERNTGELFF. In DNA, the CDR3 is TGTGCCAGCAGTGAACGAAACACCGGGGAGCTGTTTTTT.

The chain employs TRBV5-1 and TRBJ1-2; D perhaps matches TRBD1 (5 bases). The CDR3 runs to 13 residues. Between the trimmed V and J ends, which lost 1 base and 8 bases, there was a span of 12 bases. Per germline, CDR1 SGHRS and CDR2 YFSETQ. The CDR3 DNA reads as TGCGCCAGCAGCTTGAATGCGGGGCCCGGCTACACCTTC. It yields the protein CASSLNAGPGYTF.

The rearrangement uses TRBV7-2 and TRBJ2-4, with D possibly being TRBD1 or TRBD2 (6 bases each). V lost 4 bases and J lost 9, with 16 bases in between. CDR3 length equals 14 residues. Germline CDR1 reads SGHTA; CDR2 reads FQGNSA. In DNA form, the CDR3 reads TGTGCCAGCAGCTCGGGACTCCAAGGGGGCATTCAGTACTTC. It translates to CASSSGLQGGIQYF.

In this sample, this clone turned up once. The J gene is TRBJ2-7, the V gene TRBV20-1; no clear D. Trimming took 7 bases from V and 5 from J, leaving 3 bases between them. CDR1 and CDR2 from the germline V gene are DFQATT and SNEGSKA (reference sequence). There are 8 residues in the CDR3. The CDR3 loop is CSGHEQYF. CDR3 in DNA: TGCAGTGGGCACGAGCAGTACTTC.

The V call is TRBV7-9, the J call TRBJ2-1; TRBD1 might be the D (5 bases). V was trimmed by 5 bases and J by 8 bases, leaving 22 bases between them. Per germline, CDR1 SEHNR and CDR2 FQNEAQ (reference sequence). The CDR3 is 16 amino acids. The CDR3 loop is CASSRLWGGVVDEQFF. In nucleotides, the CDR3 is TGTGCCAGCAGCCGCCTCTGGGGCGGAGTTGTGGATGAGCAGTTCTTC.

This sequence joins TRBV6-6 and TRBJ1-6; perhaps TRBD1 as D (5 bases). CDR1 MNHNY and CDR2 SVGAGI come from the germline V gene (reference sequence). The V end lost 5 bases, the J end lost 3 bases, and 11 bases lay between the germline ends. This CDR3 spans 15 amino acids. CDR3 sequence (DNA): TGTGCCAGCAGTCGGGACGGTGACTATAATTCACCCCTCCACTTT. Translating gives CASSRDGDYNSPLHF.

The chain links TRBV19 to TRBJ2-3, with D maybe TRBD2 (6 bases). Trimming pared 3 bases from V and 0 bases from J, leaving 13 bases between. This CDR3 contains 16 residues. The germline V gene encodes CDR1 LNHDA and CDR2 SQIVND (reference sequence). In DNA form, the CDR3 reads TGTGCCAGTAGTATCCGGGTTAGCGGTAGCACAGATACGCAGTATTTT. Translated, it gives CASSIRVSGSTDTQYF.

The CDR3 region is CASSLNQGNTEAFF. The CDR3 bases are TGTGCCAGCAGTTTAAACCAGGGGAACACTGAAGCTTTCTTT. This chain links TRBV27 with TRBJ1-1; perhaps TRBD1 as D (5 bases). Germline CDR1 MNHEY, CDR2 SMNVEV (reference sequence). The CDR3 runs to 14 residues. The V end lost 2 bases, the J end lost 1 base, and 8 bases lay between the germline ends.

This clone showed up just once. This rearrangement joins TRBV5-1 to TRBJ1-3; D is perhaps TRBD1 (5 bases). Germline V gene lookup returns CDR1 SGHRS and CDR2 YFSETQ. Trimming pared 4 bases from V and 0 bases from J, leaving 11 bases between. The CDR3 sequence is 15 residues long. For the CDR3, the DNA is TGCGCCAGCAGCCGGACGGGGGACTCTGGAAACACCATATATTTT. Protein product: CASSRTGDSGNTIYF.

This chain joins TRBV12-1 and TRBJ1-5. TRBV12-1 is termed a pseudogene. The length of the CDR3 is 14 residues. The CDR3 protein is CASSFFSAGPAQHF. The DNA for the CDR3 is TGTGCCAGCAGCTTTTTTTCCGCGGGACCAGCCCAGCATTTT.